Shown below are 27 T cell receptor delta chains from a single sample sequenced in a study of Vδ1+ human thymocytes. These receptors have no known antigen. RNA was extracted from the cells and then reverse transcribed. Pooled V-gene forward primers with one constant-region reverse primer generated the CDR3 amplicons by multiplex PCR. TCRdb processed the multiplex PCR reads again with the CATT caller. The table includes over 45,000 delta-chain clones, less than 15% detected once. Study-level findings and limits: Highly polyclonal TRG and TRD repertoires with Gaussian CDR3 length distributions appeared in thymus.

The specimen sequenced was Vdelta1+ gamma-delta thymocytes from the thymus. Subset defined: FACS-sorted CD3+ TCRalphabeta- TCRVdelta1+ TCRVdelta2- thymocytes. The receptors here all came from a girl less than two years old who had congenital heart surgery.

This chain uses TRDV1 with TRDJ1; 7 nucleotides line up with TRDD3. The CDR3 loop spans 18 amino acids. V shed 3 bases, J shed 0 bases, and the junction held 13 bases outside the gene matches. The germline gives CDR1 TSWWSYY, CDR2 QGS. The CDR3 DNA sequence: TGTGCTCTTGGGGACACTATGCTCATTCTGGGGGACACCGATAAACTCATCTTT. Translated: CALGDTMLILGDTDKLIF.

The genes are TRDV1 and TRDJ1; 13 bases line up with TRDD3. The CDR3 is made up of 23 amino acids. The junction had 19 bases not matched to a gene; V was cut back by 0 bases and J by 0 bases. Germline CDR1 TSWWSYY, CDR2 QGS. For the CDR3, the DNA is TGTGCTCTTGGGGAACTAGGCCCGGCCGGCTACTGGGGGATACGCCTGTACACCGATAAACTCATCTTT. It is translated as CALGELGPAGYWGIRLYTDKLIF.

The sample holds a few counts of this clone. This chain connects TRDV1 to TRDJ1; D might be TRDD3 (6 bases). CDR3 size: 25 residues. V was trimmed by 1 base and J by 0 bases, leaving 39 bases between them. Germline V gives CDR1 TSWWSYY, CDR2 QGS. For the CDR3, the DNA is TGTGCTCTTGGGGAACCGTTCAACCTTTTGAGTACTGGGAACTCCTGGGCCGGCCACACCGATAAACTCATCTTT. The encoded protein is CALGEPFNLLSTGNSWAGHTDKLIF.

V and J are TRDV1 and TRDJ1; D tentatively fits TRDD2 or TRDD3 (9 bases each). The V gene's germline CDR1 is TSWWSYY and CDR2 QGS. V lost 4 bases to trimming and J lost 3 bases, with 30 bases between them. CDR3 length equals 20 residues. CDR3 DNA sequence: TGTGCTCTTGGGGGGCTCGGCCTTCCTACACCGGGGGATACCGCCGATAAACTCATCTTT. Its protein product is CALGGLGLPTPGDTADKLIF.

Concerning this clone itself: This same CDR3 is encoded by further DNA sequences in the sample. The V call is TRDV2, the J call TRDJ1; TRDD3 aligns across 11 bases. J gave up 0 bases and V 0 bases, and 8 bases lay outside the gene matches. CDR1 and CDR2 from the germline V gene are GEAIGNYY and EKD. The CDR3 contains 18 residues. CDR3 coding DNA: TGTGCCTGTGACACCGTTCTGGGGGATACTTGGTACACCGATAAACTCATCTTT. Amino acids: CACDTVLGDTWYTDKLIF.

V gene TRDV1 combines with J gene TRDJ1; 9 nucleotides agree with TRDD3. In germline, CDR1 is TSWWSYY, CDR2 QGS. V gave up 4 bases and J gave up 6 bases; unmatched junction bases: 9. The CDR3 has 15 residues. The CDR3 is CALGVTSDWGNKLIF. CDR3 bases: TGTGCTCTTGGGGTAACTAGTGACTGGGGGAATAAACTCATCTTT.

This sequence joins TRDV1 and TRDJ1; 7 nucleotides agree with TRDD3. The CDR3 has 17 amino acids. CDR1 is TSWWSYY and CDR2 is QGS in the germline V gene. V was pared by 3 bases and J by 5 bases, with 15 bases of the junction left unmatched. Written as DNA, the CDR3 is TGTGCTCTTGGGGATTCCCCTTCGTTACTGGGGCGGGATAAACTCATCTTT. It codes for CALGDSPSLLGRDKLIF.

V is TRDV1 and J is TRDJ1; TRDD2 or TRDD3 may be the D gene (6 bases each). The CDR3 extends over 24 amino acids. V dropped 2 bases and J dropped 0 bases, with 37 bases sitting between them. The germline CDR1 and CDR2 sequences are TSWWSYY and QGS. The CDR3 loop reads CALGESSRLPYCGGHSYHTDKLIF. CDR3 bases: TGTGCTCTTGGGGAATCATCCCGCCTTCCCTACTGCGGGGGACACTCTTACCACACCGATAAACTCATCTTT.

This clone was seen a few times. The chain uses TRDV1 and TRDJ1; 11 bases are a match to TRDD3. The CDR3 spans 20 residues. Germline CDR1 reads TSWWSYY; CDR2 reads QGS. With 4 bases clipped from V and 4 bases from J, the junction kept 20 bases outside the gene matches. The CDR3 region is CALGGKGTYAPGGYIDKLIF. As DNA, the CDR3 is TGTGCTCTTGGGGGAAAAGGGACCTACGCCCCTGGGGGATACATCGATAAACTCATCTTT.

The rearrangement joins TRDV1 to TRDJ1; D is possibly TRDD3 (6 bases). The V and J ends lost 0 bases and 0 bases respectively, with 17 bases between them. Looked up from germline, CDR1 is TSWWSYY and CDR2 is QGS. The CDR3 length is 18 residues. The CDR3 is CALGELSVLGTNTDKLIF. CDR3 in DNA: TGTGCTCTTGGGGAACTTAGCGTACTGGGTACTAACACCGATAAACTCATCTTT.

This sequence joins TRDV1 and TRDJ1, with 10 nucleotides matching TRDD3. V was clipped by 0 bases and J by 2 bases; unmatched bases: 12. There are 19 residues in the CDR3. Germline CDR1 reads TSWWSYY; CDR2 reads QGS. The CDR3 loop is CALGELQGFLLGDTDKLIF. CDR3 nucleotide sequence: TGTGCTCTTGGGGAACTCCAGGGATTCCTACTGGGGGATACCGATAAACTCATCTTT.

The J gene is TRDJ1, the V gene TRDV1; 10 bases agree with TRDD3. This CDR3 is built from 24 residues. CDR1 is TSWWSYY and CDR2 is QGS in the germline V gene. With 2 bases clipped from V and 0 bases from J, the junction kept 27 bases outside the gene matches. CDR3 region: CALGEYCLVLRRYRTGGYTDKLIF. Written as DNA, the CDR3 is TGTGCTCTTGGGGAATATTGCCTAGTCTTGCGACGGTATAGAACTGGGGGATACACCGATAAACTCATCTTT.

The V gene is TRDV2, the J gene TRDJ3; D is unresolved. Deletions cut 0 bases from V and 0 bases from J, with 11 bases between. The CDR3 runs 18 residues. Germline CDR1 is GEAIGNYY and CDR2 is EKD. CDR3 region: CACDTEGVDSWDTRQMFF. The CDR3 DNA sequence: TGTGCCTGTGACACCGAAGGGGTTGACTCCTGGGACACCCGACAGATGTTTTTC.

The chain couples TRDV1 to TRDJ1; weak D call: TRDD2 (5 bases). CDR1 and CDR2 (germline): TSWWSYY, QGS. CDR3 length equals 21 residues. Trimming pared 1 base from V and 3 bases from J, leaving 30 bases between. This CDR3 is CALGERPVGAYVSVRSDKLIF. CDR3 sequence (DNA): TGTGCTCTTGGGGAACGACCCGTCGGAGCCTACGTATCGGTGAGGTCCGATAAACTCATCTTT.

This clone has more than one count but fewer than ten. The chain uses TRDV1 and TRDJ1; D is perhaps TRDD3 (6 bases). Germline-derived CDR1 and CDR2 are TSWWSYY and QGS. The length of the CDR3 is 17 residues. Trimming shortened V by 7 bases and J by 8 bases, and 29 bases separated the two germline ends. The CDR3 DNA follows: TGTGCTCTTGCTCCCGATGACTTGGGGGTTAACATTGAGAAACTCATCTTT. It is translated as CALAPDDLGVNIEKLIF.

The sample holds a few counts of this clone. The chain is built from TRDV1 and TRDJ1, with 10 nucleotides matching TRDD3. J was trimmed by 2 bases and V by 4 bases; bases with no gene match: 16. Germline V gives CDR1 TSWWSYY, CDR2 QGS. This CDR3 is 19 amino acids long. CDR3 amino acids: CALGARLIGLGDQTDKLIF. For the CDR3, the DNA is TGTGCTCTTGGGGCCCGGTTGATCGGACTGGGGGATCAGACCGATAAACTCATCTTT.

The chain links TRDV1 to TRDJ1; 11 nucleotides align to TRDD3. CDR3 length equals 18 residues. In germline, CDR1 is TSWWSYY, CDR2 QGS. V lost 0 bases and J lost 3; bases outside the gene matches: 9. The CDR3 sequence is CALGELVRWGIRADKLIF. The CDR3 DNA sequence: TGTGCTCTTGGGGAACTGGTACGATGGGGGATACGAGCCGATAAACTCATCTTT.

This rearrangement joins TRDV1 to TRDJ1; D unresolved. V dropped 0 bases and J dropped 8 bases, with 16 bases sitting between them. The CDR3 runs to 15 residues. CDR1 TSWWSYY and CDR2 QGS come from the germline V gene. CDR3 sequence reads: CALGELGRKTQKLIF. In DNA, the CDR3 is TGTGCTCTTGGGGAACTAGGTCGTAAGACCCAAAAACTCATCTTT.

This sequence joins TRDV1 and TRDJ4, with 8 bases aligning to TRDD3. This CDR3 spans 16 amino acids. CDR1 is TSWWSYY and CDR2 is QGS in the germline V gene. V shed 2 bases and J 6 bases; nucleotides not matched to a gene: 14. CDR3 nucleotide sequence: TGTGCTCTTGGGGAAAGGAACACCTGGGGGACCGTCTCCCTGATCTTT. Its translation: CALGERNTWGTVSLIF.

The chain has TRDV1 and TRDJ1; 12 bases line up with TRDD3. Germline V CDR1 and CDR2: TSWWSYY, QGS. This CDR3 contains 20 residues. V dropped 2 bases and J dropped 4; count of bases not matched to a gene: 17. The CDR3 DNA reads as TGTGCTCTTGGGGAAGCCTTCTCCCCTGGGGGATACGGAAACATCGATAAACTCATCTTT. Amino acid sequence: CALGEAFSPGGYGNIDKLIF.

This clone has only a few counts. This rearrangement joins TRDV1 to TRDJ1; 10 bases agree with TRDD3. V lost 4 bases and J lost 1; bases outside the gene matches: 21. The CDR3 has 21 residues. From germline, CDR1 is TSWWSYY and CDR2 QGS. CDR3 sequence (DNA): TGTGCTCTTGGGGCCACCCCCCTAGGCTACTCCTGGGGGATAACCACCGATAAACTCATCTTT. This gives the protein CALGATPLGYSWGITTDKLIF.

This clone was counted only a few times. The V gene is TRDV1, the J gene TRDJ1; D is uncertain. The CDR3 consists of 21 residues. V lost 0 bases and J lost 0, with 26 bases in between. Germline V gene data show CDR1 as TSWWSYY and CDR2 as QGS. The CDR3 loop reads CALGELTGRREGRMYTDKLIF. The CDR3 region has the DNA TGTGCTCTTGGGGAACTCACGGGACGGAGGGAGGGGCGGATGTACACCGATAAACTCATCTTT.

The rearrangement uses TRDV1 and TRDJ1; 9 bases align to TRDD3. Trimming removed 0 bases from V and 0 bases from J; junction bases left unmatched: 20. Germline loops: CDR1 TSWWSYY, CDR2 QGS. This CDR3 contains 22 residues. The DNA of the CDR3 is TGTGCTCTTGGGGAACTGACTGTGTCCATTCCTACTGGGGGACAGTACACCGATAAACTCATCTTT. As protein: CALGELTVSIPTGGQYTDKLIF.

This clone was found a few times. The chain links TRDV1 to TRDJ1, with TRDD3 matching over 9 bases. After removal of 9 bases from V and 0 bases from J, the junction contained 5 bases not matched to a gene. The CDR3 spans 14 residues. Germline CDR1 TSWWSYY, CDR2 QGS. In DNA form, the CDR3 reads TGTGCTCTCTGGGGGATGCGGGACACCGATAAACTCATCTTT. This sequence encodes CALWGMRDTDKLIF.

This clone was seen only a few times. The chain employs TRDV1 and TRDJ1, with 10 bases fitting TRDD3. The CDR3 has 20 residues. Losses at the gene ends were 4 bases for V and 1 base for J; bases not matched to a gene: 18. The germline V gene has CDR1 TSWWSYY and CDR2 QGS. The CDR3 DNA reads TGTGCTCTTGGGGCGCTTTCCTTCTCGTACTGGGGGATCCCCACCGATAAACTCATCTTT. It specifies CALGALSFSYWGIPTDKLIF.

This chain connects TRDV1 to TRDJ1; D remains unclear. This CDR3 contains 15 residues. Trimming took 2 bases from V and 2 from J, leaving 12 bases between them. Germline values: CDR1 TSWWSYY, CDR2 QGS. CDR3 bases: TGTGCTCTTGGGGAAGTGCTCCGTATGACCGATAAACTCATCTTT. Its translation is CALGEVLRMTDKLIF.

This clone was counted a few times. The chain links TRDV1 to TRDJ1, with 10 bases matching TRDD3. Germline V gives CDR1 TSWWSYY, CDR2 QGS. This CDR3 is 20 amino acids long. J lost 0 bases, V lost 5 bases, and 18 bases had no gene match. CDR3 coding DNA: TGTGCTCTTGGGCCAGCGTACTGGGGGATTGTGCGGGGATACACCGATAAACTCATCTTT. This codes for CALGPAYWGIVRGYTDKLIF.